The 22 T cell receptor beta chains below come from one sample, sequenced in a study of identical twins (dated by TCRdb to between 2015 and 2016). Libraries were prepared through 5' RACE. Sequenced using an Illumina HiSeq 2000. TCRdb's own reprocessing of the public reads used fastp at Q25 and MiXCR and kept productive beta chains. Rows matching on CDR3 protein sequence are summarized as one entry with the most common DNA and genes. The sample table lists approximately 700,000 distinct CDR3 sequences, 15% to 20% of them with a count of one. The ten largest clones take up about 12% of the sample. A further study also used this sample, focusing on T cells expressing NK-cell markers.

The sequencing input was PBMCs. All receptors come from a woman aged 18 to 35 in good health.

This clonotype was picked up a small number of times. The V gene is TRBV9, the J gene TRBJ1-1; no definite D call. Germline V gene lookup returns CDR1 SGDLS and CDR2 YYNGEE. The ends were cut back, 0 bases at V and 5 bases at J, with 8 bases in the middle. The CDR3 covers 13 residues. For the CDR3, the DNA is TGTGCCAGCAGCGTAGAGGCGGGGACTGAAGCTTTCTTT. Translating it yields CASSVEAGTEAFF.

V gene TRBV6-5 combines with J gene TRBJ2-7; D remains ambiguous. The CDR3 spans 17 residues. Germline CDR1 is MNHEY and CDR2 is SVGAGI. V gave up 0 bases and J gave up 0 bases, with 15 bases separating them. The CDR3 coding sequence is TGTGCCAGCAGTTACTCAGCCGAAGGCTACGTCTCCTACGAGCAGTACTTC. Amino acid sequence: CASSYSAEGYVSYEQYF.

This clonotype was found a few times. The chain recombines TRBV10-3 with TRBJ1-1; TRBD1 aligns across 7 bases. CDR3 length: 12 amino acids. V gave up 10 bases and J gave up 5 bases; unmatched junction bases: 7. Germline V gene sequence: CDR1 ENHRY, CDR2 SYGVKD. Here the CDR3 reads CATDRDGTEAFF. The CDR3 region has the DNA TGTGCCACCGACAGGGATGGGACTGAAGCTTTCTTT.

This sequence joins TRBV24-1 and TRBJ2-1; D may be TRBD1 or TRBD2 (5 bases each). Germline V gives CDR1 KGHDR, CDR2 SFDVKD. Trimming took 4 bases from V and 8 from J, leaving 17 bases between them. The CDR3 spans 15 residues. The CDR3 loop reads CATSDRGSEGYEQFF. DNA for the CDR3: TGTGCCACCAGTGACCGGGGCTCCGAGGGATATGAGCAGTTCTTC.

This clonotype was detected many times. V gene TRBV12-3 or TRBV12-4 combines with J gene TRBJ1-1, with D unclear. The ends were cut back, 0 bases at V and 5 bases at J, with 10 bases in the middle. CDR3 length: 14 residues. The CDR3 loop is CASSLARSKTEAFF. The CDR3 DNA reads TGTGCCAGCAGTTTAGCGCGGAGTAAAACTGAAGCTTTCTTT.

This clonotype was detected only once. The chain carries TRBV7-8 and TRBJ1-6, with D maybe TRBD1 (5 bases). V was pared by 1 base and J by 18 bases, with 16 bases between. The CDR3 totals 13 residues. Germline CDR1 is SGHVS and CDR2 is FQNEAQ. The CDR3 sequence: CASSLERVGHPHF. The CDR3 DNA follows: TGTGCCAGCAGCTTAGAAAGGGTGGGGCATCCCCACTTT.

The rearrangement uses TRBV18 and TRBJ2-7, with 9 bases lining up with TRBD2. Per the germline V gene, CDR1 is KGHSH and CDR2 is LQKENI. The V and J ends lost 1 base and 1 base, in that order; junction bases with no gene match: 2. The CDR3 is 15 amino acids. Here the CDR3 reads CASSPRAGGSYEQYF. CDR3 DNA sequence: TGTGCCAGCTCACCACGCGCGGGAGGGTCCTACGAGCAGTACTTC.

The chain combines TRBV6-5 with TRBJ1-1, with D unresolved. The germline V and J ends were trimmed by 1 base and 1 base, with 10 bases remaining between them. This CDR3 is built from 15 residues. Germline CDR1 reads MNHEY; CDR2 reads SVGAGI. The CDR3 here is CASSYWTETNTEAFF. The DNA of the CDR3 is TGTGCCAGCAGTTACTGGACGGAGACGAACACTGAAGCTTTCTTT.

This clonotype was observed a few times. The V gene is TRBV12-3 or TRBV12-4, the J gene TRBJ2-7; D possibly corresponds to TRBD2 (7 bases). The V end lost 5 bases, the J end lost 6 bases, and 11 bases lay between the germline ends. The CDR3 totals 12 residues. The CDR3 coding sequence is TGTGCCAGCAGTGATGGGGGGGCCGAGCAGTACTTC. Encoded protein: CASSDGGAEQYF.

This clonotype was observed a handful of times. This chain connects TRBV7-3 to TRBJ2-1, with D maybe TRBD1 (5 bases). The length of the CDR3 is 17 residues. V was pared by 2 bases and J by 4 bases, with 18 bases between. The germline CDR1 and CDR2 sequences are SGHTA and FQGTGA. The CDR3 here is CASSLSSGRALYNEQFF. The DNA of the CDR3 is TGTGCCAGCAGCTTATCCTCGGGCAGGGCCCTATACAATGAGCAGTTCTTC.

The chain is built from TRBV12-3 or TRBV12-4 and TRBJ1-5; 7 bases agree with TRBD1. Trimming cost V 3 bases and J 7 bases; bases outside gene matches: 6. This CDR3 has 14 amino acids. The CDR3 nucleotides are TGTGCCAGCAGTTTGGCAGGGGGAGTACAGCCCCAGCATTTT. Translation: CASSLAGGVQPQHF.

This clonotype showed up just a few times. The chain's CDR3 is CASSPQGVEAPNEQFF. Written as DNA, the CDR3 is TGTGCCAGCAGTCCTCAGGGCGTCGAAGCTCCCAATGAGCAGTTCTTC. The chain employs TRBV6-1 and TRBJ2-1; tentative D call: TRBD1 (5 bases). CDR1 and CDR2 from the germline V gene are MNHNS and SASEGT. This CDR3 spans 16 amino acids. V lost 5 bases and J lost 6, with 20 bases in between.

The V call is TRBV5-1, the J call TRBJ2-2; 11 positions agree with TRBD2. Germline CDR1 and CDR2: SGHRS and YFSETQ. The CDR3 runs to 16 residues. Trimming removed 3 bases from V and 7 bases from J; junction bases left unmatched: 8. The CDR3 nucleotides read TGCGCCAGCAGCTCCAGACTAGCGGGATCCAACGGGGAGCTGTTTTTT. Translated, it gives CASSSRLAGSNGELFF.

This clonotype was observed at least ten times. The chain links TRBV12-3 or TRBV12-4 to TRBJ2-4; D ambiguous. The CDR3 is made up of 13 amino acids. V dropped 0 bases and J dropped 9 bases, with 9 bases sitting between them. Here the CDR3 DNA reads TGTGCCAGCAGTTTAGCGGGAATGGGCATTCAGTACTTC. Protein sequence: CASSLAGMGIQYF.

This clonotype has only a few counts. This chain connects TRBV5-1 to TRBJ1-4; no firm D call. Germline CDR1 reads SGHRS; CDR2 reads YFSETQ. V gave up 0 bases and J gave up 5 bases, with 11 bases separating them. The CDR3 consists of 15 residues. CDR3 sequence: CASSLGPGSNEKLFF. In DNA, the CDR3 is TGCGCCAGCAGCTTGGGTCCAGGTTCCAATGAAAAACTGTTTTTT.

The chain links TRBV5-5 to TRBJ1-3; D is unclear. This CDR3 spans 15 amino acids. The germline V and J ends were trimmed by 2 bases and 1 base, with 10 bases remaining between them. Per germline, CDR1 SGHKS and CDR2 YYEKEE (reference sequence). The CDR3 here is CASSFFVLSGNTIYF. In nucleotides, the CDR3 is TGTGCCAGCAGCTTTTTTGTTTTGTCTGGAAACACCATATATTTT.

The CDR3 nucleotides read TGCAGTGCTATTAGGTTTGGGGGGATGGATCGGGAGACCCAGTACTTC. Its protein is CSAIRFGGMDRETQYF. The chain couples TRBV20-1 to TRBJ2-5; D perhaps matches TRBD2 (6 bases). V dropped 4 bases and J dropped 5 bases, with 23 bases sitting between them. Germline-derived CDR1 and CDR2 are DFQATT and SNEGSKA (reference sequence). CDR3 size: 16 residues.

The chain couples TRBV5-1 to TRBJ2-1, with 8 bases lining up with TRBD1. Germline V CDR1 and CDR2: SGHRS, YFSETQ. Trimming removed 6 bases from V and 8 bases from J; junction bases left unmatched: 1. This CDR3 is built from 11 residues. CDR3: CASTTGDEQFF. CDR3 DNA sequence: TGCGCCAGCACGACAGGGGATGAGCAGTTCTTC. The whole variable domain, remainder taken from reference TRBV5-1 and TRBJ2-1, is KAGVTQTPRYLIKTRGQQVTLSCSPISGHRSVSWYQQTPGQGLQFLFEYFSETQRNKGNFPGRFSGRQFSNSRSEMNVSTLELGDSALYLCASTTGDEQFFGPGTRLTVL.

This clonotype was seen more than once but under ten times. V is TRBV11-3 and J is TRBJ2-5, with D maybe TRBD1 (5 bases). Looked up from germline, CDR1 is SGHNT and CDR2 is YENEEA. The CDR3 contains 15 residues. V was cut by 5 bases and J by 9 bases, with 22 bases left in between. The CDR3 here is CASSPKVAQAKAQYF. The DNA for the CDR3 is TGTGCCAGCAGCCCAAAGGTGGCACAGGCCAAGGCCCAGTACTTC. Supplemented by reference TRBV11-3 and TRBJ2-5, the full variable domain reads EAGVVQSPRYKIIEKKQPVAFWCNPISGHNTLYWYLQNLGQGPELLIRYENEEAVDDSQLPKDRFSAERLKGVDSTLKIQPAELGDSAVYLCASSPKVAQAKAQYFGPGTRLLVL.

V is TRBV3-1 and J is TRBJ2-1; no clear D gene. The CDR3 runs 12 residues. V was shortened by 3 bases and J by 10 bases, with 10 bases between the two germline ends. Per the germline V gene, CDR1 is LGHDT and CDR2 is YNNKEL (reference sequence). CDR3 loop: CASSHTTVEQFF. As DNA, the CDR3 is TGTGCCAGCAGCCATACGACTGTCGAGCAGTTCTTC.

This clonotype was seen a few times. This sequence joins TRBV11-1 and TRBJ2-2, with TRBD2 identical over 14 bases. Trimming took 5 bases from V and 6 from J; bases not matched to a gene: 11. Germline V gene sequence: CDR1 SGHAT, CDR2 FQDESV (reference sequence). The CDR3 is 18 residues long. Here the CDR3 reads CASSQPTGTSGSSGELFF. Written as DNA, the CDR3 is TGTGCCAGCAGCCAACCAACCGGGACTAGCGGGAGCTCCGGGGAGCTGTTTTTT.

Notes on this clonotype: This clone may be a read error of a much larger clone one base away. The rearrangement uses TRBV5-1 and TRBJ1-1, with a possible D match to TRBD1 (6 bases). The CDR3 runs to 12 residues. Trimming removed 4 bases at V and 4 bases at J, with 8 bases between. Germline loops: CDR1 SGHRS, CDR2 YFSETQ. CDR3 in amino acids: CASSGQSTEAFF. CDR3 in DNA: TGCGCCAGCAGCGGACAGAGCACTGAAGCTTTCTTT.